This T cell receptor (beta chain) is drawn from a study of human T cells and chemical hapten exposure. Across the whole study: TCR yields differed between samples (mainly from small differences in pooled library volume).

Remarks on this clonotype: Its antigen remains unidentified.

Time point specified: pre-sensitization, week 0. Treatment denoted: therapeutic diphenylcyclopropenone sensitization with weekly scalp DPC. Attachment of unique molecular identifiers to individual cDNA molecules was performed in the library. MiXCR, applied by TCRdb to the RACE reads, yields one record per CDR3 protein. The table lists fewer than 300,000 distinct CDR3 sequences, 7.5% to 9% of them singletons. CDR3 size: 16 residues. The germline V and J ends were trimmed by 0 bases and 0 bases, with 12 bases remaining between them. Looked up from germline, CDR1 is LGHNA and CDR2 is YNFKEQ. The study, taken as a whole, reports: With alopecia, donors may have immune responses unlike healthy people's.

The receptor's source is a man between 18 and 35 years old with alopecia areata. Some clones in this sample may be carry-over from other donors' samples. The gene calls are TRBV4-2 and TRBJ2-7; D is possibly TRBD1 or TRBD2 (5 bases each). The sequenced sample was whole blood, obtained in connection with sensitization to the hapten diphenylcyclopropenone (DPC). CDR3 sequence (DNA): TGTGCCAGCAGCCAAGAAGGGGAGCGAAGCTCCTACGAGCAGTACTTC. It specifies CASSQEGERSSYEQYF.